This entry lists 2 T cell receptor beta chains sequenced from one sample in a study of cytomegalovirus exposure and HLA in healthy donors. The primer mix had 60 Vbeta and 13 Jbeta primers. This table comes from immunoSEQ multiplex PCR, and its TCRdb copy is limited to in-frame clones, with some not included. The sample has just over 95,000 clones, under 80% seen once. Specimen: PBMCs. Receptors were obtained from a human donor in good health.

V gene TRBV6-5 combines with J gene TRBJ1-1, with D perhaps TRBD1 (5 bases). V gave up 2 bases and J gave up 0 bases, with 10 bases separating them. The CDR3 sequence is 15 residues long. Germline V CDR1 and CDR2: MNHEY, SVGAGI. CDR3 sequence reads: CASSYGWGVNTEAFF. The DNA for the CDR3 is TGTGCCAGCAGTTACGGTTGGGGGGTGAACACTGAAGCTTTCTTT.

The J gene is TRBJ1-1, the V gene TRBV5-1; D might be TRBD1 (5 bases). CDR3 length: 17 residues. V was cut by 0 bases and J by 0 bases, with 15 bases left in between. CDR1 and CDR2 (germline): SGHRS, YFSETQ. Here the CDR3 DNA reads TGCGCCAGCAGCTTGGCAGCAGGGCCAACGCTGAACACTGAAGCTTTCTTT. It translates to CASSLAAGPTLNTEAFF.